Sample share makes the clone carrying this TCR beta chain medium-sized. As yet, its antigen is unknown. The ends lost 1 base at V and 9 bases at J; junction bases unmatched: 7. This CDR3 spans 17 amino acids. Germline lookup yields CDR1 SEHNR and CDR2 FQNEAQ (reference sequence). The entry originates in a study of liver allograft versus peripheral blood T cells. Looking at the study overall: The authors compared T cell receptor repertoires in transplanted livers with those in the peripheral blood of recipients. Study results and caveats: Intragraft liver T cell receptor repertoires reportedly differed from peripheral blood repertoires.

TCRdb used MiXCR to reprocess the reads, holding one entry per CDR3 protein. Among some 9,000 distinct CDR3 sequences listed, roughly 26% were seen once. The V gene is TRBV7-9, the J gene TRBJ1-6, with TRBD1 identical over 12 bases. The receptor's source is a human patient who had a liver transplant. T cells may partly derive from the graft donor. The chain's CDR3 is CASSLVGTGGSGSPLHF. The CDR3 DNA sequence: TGTGCCAGCAGCTTAGTAGGGACAGGGGGCTCGGGTTCACCCCTCCACTTT.